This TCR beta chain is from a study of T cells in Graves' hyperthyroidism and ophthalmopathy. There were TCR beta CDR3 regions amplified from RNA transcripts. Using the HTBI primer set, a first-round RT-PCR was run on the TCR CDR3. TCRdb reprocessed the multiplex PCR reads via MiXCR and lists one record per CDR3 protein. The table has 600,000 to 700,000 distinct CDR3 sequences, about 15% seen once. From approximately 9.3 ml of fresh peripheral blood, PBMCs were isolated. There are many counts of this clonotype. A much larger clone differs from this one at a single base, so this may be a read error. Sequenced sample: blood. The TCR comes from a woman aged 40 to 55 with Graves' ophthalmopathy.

The DNA of the CDR3 is TGTGCCGGCAGACAAATAGGGCATCAGCCCCAGCATTTT. The encoded protein is CAGRQIGHQPQHF. The chain uses TRBV6-2 or TRBV6-3 and TRBJ1-5; D is undetermined. CDR3 size: 13 residues. Per the germline V gene, CDR1 is MNHEY and CDR2 is SVGEGT.